This paragraph covers one T cell receptor beta chain sequence. Its antigen is currently unknown. CDR1 and CDR2 from the germline V gene are SGHRS and YFSETQ. The CDR3 extends over 15 amino acids. V lost 4 bases to trimming and J lost 6 bases; unmatched junction nucleotides: 6. Primers included in the PCR were 60 Vbeta and 13 Jbeta primers. Sequencing was performed with immunoSEQ multiplex PCR; in TCRdb, only in-frame clones are kept and a portion is missing. The table includes 200,000 to 250,000 clones, approximately 85% detected once. The source of the sample is a study of cytomegalovirus exposure and HLA in healthy donors. Study-level points and caveats: It was likely that a cluster of highly shared sequence variants was a sequencing artifact. It was shown in a later analysis that HLA-associated TCR beta chains were more clonally expanded than other, equally common chains. Later analysis placed DRB1 highest and HLA-C lowest in TCR association rates, which differed by HLA locus. Researchers catalogued approximately 160 TCR beta chains as cytomegalovirus-associated.

The sequence was collected from a girl aged 2-10 years in good health and CMV-seronegative. The chain carries TRBV5-1 and TRBJ2-1, with 11 nucleotides matching TRBD1. Sequences were obtained from PBMCs. The CDR3 sequence: CASSPAGTGGNEQFF. The CDR3 nucleotides are TGCGCCAGCAGCCCTGCCGGGACAGGGGGCAATGAGCAGTTCTTC.